Each of the 10 T cell receptor beta chains below was sequenced from the same sample in a study of cytomegalovirus exposure and HLA in healthy donors. PCR primers comprised 60 Vbeta and 13 Jbeta primers. TCRdb's table, derived via immunoSEQ multiplex PCR, lists solely in-frame clones and lacks some. The table shows some 150,000 clones, with around 77% occurring only once. Sequencing used PBMCs. These receptors all come from a female donor in good health and CMV-seronegative.

The CDR3 sequence is CASSAGTSGRGDEQYF. As DNA, the CDR3 is TGTGCCAGCTCTGCCGGGACTAGCGGGAGGGGCGACGAGCAGTACTTC. This rearrangement joins TRBV18 to TRBJ2-7, with 16 bases matching TRBD2. The J segment lost 5 bases and the V segment lost 6 bases, leaving 7 bases of the junction unmatched. The CDR3 spans 16 residues. Germline CDR1 reads KGHSH; CDR2 reads LQKENI.

This chain joins TRBV30 and TRBJ2-3, with a possible D match to TRBD1 (5 bases). Germline V gene data show CDR1 as GTSNPN and CDR2 as SVGIG (reference sequence). The CDR3 extends over 10 amino acids. V was cut by 5 bases and J by 8 bases, with 8 bases left in between. The CDR3 DNA follows: TGTGCCTGGGGGGCGAGTACGCAGTATTTT. Its protein is CAWGASTQYF.

The gene calls are TRBV4-1 and TRBJ2-5; 15 bases fit TRBD2. V trimming: 1 base; J trimming: 4 bases; junction bases outside the gene matches: 1. The CDR3 runs 16 residues. The V gene's germline CDR1 is MGHRA and CDR2 YSYEKL. CDR3 region: CASSQAGLAGGETQYF. The CDR3 nucleotides are TGCGCCAGCAGCCAAGCGGGACTAGCGGGAGGAGAGACCCAGTACTTC.

The chain couples TRBV5-6 to TRBJ1-5; D perhaps matches TRBD1 (5 bases). Per the germline V gene, CDR1 is SGHDT and CDR2 is YYEEEE. V was clipped by 0 bases and J by 4 bases, with 8 bases between them. The length of the CDR3 is 14 residues. The CDR3 reads CASSLEAGNQPQHF. CDR3 sequence (DNA): TGTGCCAGCAGCTTGGAGGCAGGGAATCAGCCCCAGCATTTT.

This clone has just a few counts. The CDR3 protein is CAWNGGGSREKLFF. CDR3 bases: TGTGCCTGGAACGGCGGGGGGAGCCGGGAAAAACTGTTTTTT. The chain links TRBV30 to TRBJ1-4; D might be TRBD1 (5 bases). Germline V gives CDR1 GTSNPN, CDR2 SVGIG (reference sequence). V lost 4 bases and J lost 8, with 17 bases in between. The CDR3 runs to 14 residues.

The sample holds a few counts of this clone. V is TRBV5-6 and J is TRBJ1-5, with TRBD1 matching over 8 bases. This CDR3 has 16 residues. Looked up from germline, CDR1 is SGHDT and CDR2 is YYEEEE. Trimming removed 2 bases from V and 5 bases from J; junction bases left unmatched: 9. The CDR3 nucleotides are TGTGCCAGCAGCTTCACGACAGGGGCGGAAGATCAGCCCCAGCATTTT. Translating gives CASSFTTGAEDQPQHF.

This chain connects TRBV6-6 to TRBJ1-5; 7 bases fit TRBD1. Germline V gives CDR1 MNHNY, CDR2 SVGAGI (reference sequence). Losses at the gene ends were 2 bases for V and 10 bases for J; bases not matched to a gene: 5. The CDR3 consists of 13 residues. This chain's CDR3 is CASSYDRVEPQHF. The CDR3 DNA reads TGTGCCAGCAGTTACGACAGGGTCGAACCCCAGCATTTT.

The sample holds a few counts of this clone. The chain links TRBV30 to TRBJ1-2, with TRBD1 as a possible D gene (5 bases). In germline, CDR1 is GTSNPN, CDR2 SVGIG (reference sequence). Trimming removed 5 bases from V and 5 bases from J, with 18 bases in between. This CDR3 is built from 14 residues. The CDR3 region has the DNA TGTGCCTGGCTACTTAACACCGGGGGGTATGGCTACACCTTC. It yields the protein CAWLLNTGGYGYTF.

The chain combines TRBV6-1 with TRBJ2-7, with 10 bases aligning to TRBD1. CDR3 length: 14 residues. V lost 8 bases, J lost 5 bases, and 9 bases stayed unmatched. The germline V gene encodes CDR1 MNHNS and CDR2 SASEGT. CDR3 nucleotide sequence: TGTGCCAGCGGAAGGACAGGGGGTAACGACGAGCAGTACTTC. Translated: CASGRTGGNDEQYF.

The gene calls are TRBV18 and TRBJ1-1; possible D gene TRBD1, 5 bases. Trimming pared 1 base from V and 4 bases from J, leaving 10 bases between. CDR1 is KGHSH, CDR2 LQKENI, per germline. The CDR3 extends over 14 amino acids. CDR3 amino acids: CASSPQGLATEAFF. DNA of the CDR3: TGTGCCAGCTCACCACAGGGGTTGGCCACTGAAGCTTTCTTT.